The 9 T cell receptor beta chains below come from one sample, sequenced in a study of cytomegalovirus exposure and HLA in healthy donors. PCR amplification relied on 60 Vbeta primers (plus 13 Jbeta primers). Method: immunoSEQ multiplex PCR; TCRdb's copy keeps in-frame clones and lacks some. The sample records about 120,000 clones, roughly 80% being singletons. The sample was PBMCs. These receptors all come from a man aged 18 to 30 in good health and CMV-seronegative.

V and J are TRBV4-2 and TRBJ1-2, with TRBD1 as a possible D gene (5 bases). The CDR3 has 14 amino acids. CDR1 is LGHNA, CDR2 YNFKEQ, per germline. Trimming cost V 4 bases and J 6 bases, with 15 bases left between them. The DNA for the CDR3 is TGTGCCAGCAGCCCGGGGGAAGGACAACATGGCTACACCTTC. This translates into CASSPGEGQHGYTF.

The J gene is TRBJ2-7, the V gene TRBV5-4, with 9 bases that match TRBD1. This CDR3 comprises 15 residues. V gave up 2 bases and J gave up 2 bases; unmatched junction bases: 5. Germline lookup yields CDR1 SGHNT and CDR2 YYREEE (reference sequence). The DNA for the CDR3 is TGTGCCAGCAGCTTAGGGACAGGGAGCACCTACGAGCAGTACTTC. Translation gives CASSLGTGSTYEQYF.

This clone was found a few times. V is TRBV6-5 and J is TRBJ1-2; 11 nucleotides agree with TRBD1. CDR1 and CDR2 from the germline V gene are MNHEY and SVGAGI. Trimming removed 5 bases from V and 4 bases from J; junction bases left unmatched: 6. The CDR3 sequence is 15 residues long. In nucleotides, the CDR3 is TGTGCCAGCAGTCCGGACAGGGGGCTTTTCTATGGCTACACCTTC. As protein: CASSPDRGLFYGYTF.

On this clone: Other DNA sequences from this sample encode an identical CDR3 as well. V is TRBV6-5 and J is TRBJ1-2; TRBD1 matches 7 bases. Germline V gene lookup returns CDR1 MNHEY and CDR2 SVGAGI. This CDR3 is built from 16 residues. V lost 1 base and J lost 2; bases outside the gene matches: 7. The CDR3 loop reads CASSYLGTGDNYGYTF. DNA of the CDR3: TGTGCCAGCAGTTACTTAGGTACAGGGGACAACTATGGCTACACCTTC.

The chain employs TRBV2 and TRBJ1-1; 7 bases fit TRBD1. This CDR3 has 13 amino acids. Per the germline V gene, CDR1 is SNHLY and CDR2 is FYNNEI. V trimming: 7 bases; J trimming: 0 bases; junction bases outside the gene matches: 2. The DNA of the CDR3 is TGTGCCAGCACGGGACAGATGAACACTGAAGCTTTCTTT. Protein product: CASTGQMNTEAFF.

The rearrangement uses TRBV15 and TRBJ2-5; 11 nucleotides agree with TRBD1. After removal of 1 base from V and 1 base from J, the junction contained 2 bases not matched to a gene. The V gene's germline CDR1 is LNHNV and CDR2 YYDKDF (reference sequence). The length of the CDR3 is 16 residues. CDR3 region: CATSRGGTGGQETQYF. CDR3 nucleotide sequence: TGTGCCACCAGCAGAGGCGGGACAGGGGGCCAAGAGACCCAGTACTTC.

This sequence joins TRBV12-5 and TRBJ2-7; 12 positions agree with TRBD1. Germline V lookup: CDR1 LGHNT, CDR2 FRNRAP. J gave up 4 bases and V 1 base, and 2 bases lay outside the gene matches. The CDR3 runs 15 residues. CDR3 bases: TGTGCTAGTGGTTTGGGGGACAGGGGGCTTTACGAGCAGTACTTC. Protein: CASGLGDRGLYEQYF.

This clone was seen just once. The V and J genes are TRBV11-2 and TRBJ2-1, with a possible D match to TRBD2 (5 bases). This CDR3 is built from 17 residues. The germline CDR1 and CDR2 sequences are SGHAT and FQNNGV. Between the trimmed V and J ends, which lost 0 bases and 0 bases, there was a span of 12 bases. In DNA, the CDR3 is TGTGCCAGCAGCTTAGATGGCGGGTGGGGCTCCTACAATGAGCAGTTCTTC. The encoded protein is CASSLDGGWGSYNEQFF.

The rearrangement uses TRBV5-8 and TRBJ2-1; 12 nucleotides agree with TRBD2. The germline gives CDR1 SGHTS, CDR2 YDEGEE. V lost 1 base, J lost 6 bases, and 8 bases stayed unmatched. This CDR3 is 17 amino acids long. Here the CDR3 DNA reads TGTGCCAGCAGCTTGACCCAACTAGCGGGGGGATTCAATGAGCAGTTCTTC. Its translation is CASSLTQLAGGFNEQFF.